The 3 T cell receptor beta chains listed next were all sequenced from one sample in a study of T cells expressing NK-cell markers (dated by TCRdb to between 2020 and 2021). The library was built by means of 5' RACE. These reads were obtained on an Illumina HiSeq 2000. The reads underwent TCRdb reprocessing, giving one record for each CDR3 protein sequence and no DNA. The data table for this sample lists a few hundred thousand distinct CDR3 sequences. 5.2% of the sample goes to the ten largest clones. The sample taken for sequencing was blood T cells: a sorted CD56 or NKG2C T cell subset, CD4+ or CD8+ T cells, or bulk PBMC T cells (not recorded which). These receptors all come from a man aged 18-69 years in good health.

The V and J genes are TRBV23-1 and TRBJ2-7; no DNA is available, so the TRBD1 call from TCRdb remains unchecked. TRBV23-1 belongs to the ORF category, with a function that is uncertain. The CDR3 is 15 residues long. CDR3 sequence reads: CASSQSILAGDEQYF.

The chain carries TRBV7-7 and TRBJ2-3; the D call of TRBD1 rests on TCRdb alone, since no DNA is present to check it. This CDR3 is built from 14 residues. In germline, CDR1 is SSHAT, CDR2 FNYEAQ (reference sequence). Here the CDR3 reads CASSPTGGGDTQYF.

The rearrangement uses TRBV18 and TRBJ2-3; TCRdb reports TRBD2, a call that lacks DNA to check it against. CDR3 length: 16 residues. CDR1 is KGHSH and CDR2 is LQKENI in the germline V gene. This chain's CDR3 is CASSPGTSGVTDTQYF.